This entry lists 22 T cell receptor beta chains sequenced from one sample in a study of T cells after yellow fever vaccination. TCRdb recomputed calls from the 5' RACE reads with MiXCR, one row per CDR3 protein. The data hold around 300,000 distinct CDR3 sequences, with 10% to 15% observed a single time. Sequencing was performed on CD4+ T cells sorted from PBMCs, taken 45 days after the yellow fever booster vaccination. These receptors came from a man aged 25-45 years who received the YFV17D yellow fever vaccine.

This chain links TRBV5-1 with TRBJ2-5; D ambiguous. The CDR3 loop spans 14 amino acids. Trimming removed 0 bases from V and 5 bases from J, with 11 bases in between. Germline loops: CDR1 SGHRS, CDR2 YFSETQ. CDR3 DNA: TGCGCCAGCAGCTTGGGGGCCCAACGGGAGACCCAGTACTTC. Its translation: CASSLGAQRETQYF. The full variable domain, in which reference TRBV5-1 and TRBJ2-5 provide the parts outside the CDR3, is KAGVTQTPRYLIKTRGQQVTLSCSPISGHRSVSWYQQTPGQGLQFLFEYFSETQRNKGNFPGRFSGRQFSNSRSEMNVSTLELGDSALYLCASSLGAQRETQYFGPGTRLLVL.

V and J are TRBV7-9 and TRBJ2-2; the match to TRBD1 covers 7 bases. This CDR3 has 16 amino acids. After removal of 3 bases from V and 3 bases from J, the junction contained 7 bases not matched to a gene. The germline V gene has CDR1 SEHNR and CDR2 FQNEAQ (reference sequence). The chain's CDR3 is CASSLKGQGDTGELFF. The CDR3 DNA reads TGTGCCAGCAGCTTGAAGGGGCAGGGGGACACCGGGGAGCTGTTTTTT. Looking up the rest from reference TRBV7-9 and TRBJ2-2 gives the full variable domain: DTGVSQNPRHKITKRGQNVTFRCDPISEHNRLYWYRQTLGQGPEFLTYFQNEAQLEKSRLLSDRFSAERPKGSFSTLEIQRTEQGDSAMYLCASSLKGQGDTGELFFGEGSRLTVL.

On this clonotype itself: At one boundary the junction diverges from the germline segment, which might be a read error. V usage is TRBV11-2 and J usage is TRBJ2-1; D unclear. This CDR3 is 11 amino acids long. Germline loops: CDR1 SGHAT, CDR2 FQNNGV. The CDR3 DNA follows: TGTGCCAGCAGCTTCACCAATGAGGAGTTCTTC. Translated: CASSFTNEEFF.

This clonotype has more than one count but fewer than ten. This sequence joins TRBV20-1 and TRBJ2-1; weak D call: TRBD2 (6 bases). This CDR3 region has 15 residues. Germline CDR1 is DFQATT and CDR2 is SNEGSKA (reference sequence). Trimming shortened V by 0 bases and J by 4 bases, and 13 bases separated the two germline ends. CDR3 coding DNA: TGCAGTGCTAGAGATCGGCTAGCGAAATACAATGAGCAGTTCTTC. This translates into CSARDRLAKYNEQFF.

There are a few counts of this clonotype. This rearrangement joins TRBV20-1 to TRBJ2-7, with TRBD2 identical over 8 bases. The ends lost 3 bases at V and 1 base at J; junction bases unmatched: 8. The CDR3 has 15 amino acids. Looked up from germline, CDR1 is DFQATT and CDR2 is SNEGSKA (reference sequence). The CDR3 DNA is TGCAGTGCTAGTTTCGGGGGGGTGTTTTCCTACGAGCAGTACTTC. This gives the protein CSASFGGVFSYEQYF.

This clonotype was seen a handful of times. The chain has TRBV10-3 and TRBJ2-3, with D unclear. The V gene lost 4 bases and the J gene lost 0 bases, with 8 bases spanning the gap. Germline CDR1 ENHRY, CDR2 SYGVKD. The CDR3 totals 14 residues. The DNA of the CDR3 is TGTGCCATCAGTGGTTGGGATAGCACAGATACGCAGTATTTT. Translating gives CAISGWDSTDTQYF.

This clonotype was counted between two and nine times. The genes are TRBV21-1 and TRBJ2-7. TRBV21-1 is tagged as a pseudogene. The CDR3 totals 17 residues. CDR3: CASSGAPEDGRSYEQYF. The CDR3 DNA reads as TGTGCCAGCAGCGGAGCACCAGAAGACGGCCGCTCCTACGAGCAGTACTTC.

This clonotype was seen only a few times. The V call is TRBV5-1, the J call TRBJ2-4; 7 bases match TRBD2. The CDR3 is made up of 16 amino acids. Germline trimming cut 0 bases from V and 4 bases from J; bases unmatched to any gene: 7. CDR1 and CDR2 from the germline V gene are SGHRS and YFSETQ. For the CDR3, the DNA is TGCGCCAGCAGCTTGGCTAGCGGAGTCAAGAAAAACATTCAGTACTTC. Translating gives CASSLASGVKKNIQYF.

This clonotype was observed a handful of times. The rearrangement links TRBV10-3 to TRBJ2-7; D call uncertain. The V gene's germline CDR1 is ENHRY and CDR2 SYGVKD. There are 14 residues in the CDR3. V was trimmed by 3 bases and J by 9 bases, leaving 18 bases between them. As DNA, the CDR3 is TGTGCCATCAGTGATACCCCAAACTACCCCGGGCAGTACTTC. Translating it yields CAISDTPNYPGQYF.

A few counts support this clonotype. This chain connects TRBV29-1 to TRBJ2-7; D remains ambiguous. Germline lookup yields CDR1 SQVTM and CDR2 ANQGSEA. The germline V and J ends were trimmed by 5 bases and 7 bases, with 15 bases remaining between them. This CDR3 spans 12 amino acids. The CDR3 bases are TGCAGCGTTTTGGCGTCGACGCGGGAGCAGTACTTC. It specifies CSVLASTREQYF.

V gene TRBV20-1 combines with J gene TRBJ2-2; TRBD1 agrees at 8 bases. The CDR3 has 15 amino acids. Germline lookup yields CDR1 DFQATT and CDR2 SNEGSKA (reference sequence). Germline trimming cut 5 bases from V and 7 bases from J; bases unmatched to any gene: 12. The CDR3: CSALSGQGAGGELFF. DNA for the CDR3: TGCAGTGCTCTGTCCGGGCAGGGGGCTGGCGGGGAGCTGTTTTTT.

This clonotype was seen only a few times. The chain links TRBV20-1 to TRBJ2-1; no definite D call. Trimming took 0 bases from V and 8 from J, leaving 11 bases between them. CDR3 length: 13 amino acids. Germline V gene lookup returns CDR1 DFQATT and CDR2 SNEGSKA (reference sequence). The CDR3 DNA reads as TGCAGTGCTAGAGATAACGGCCCAGATGAGCAGTTCTTC. Translating gives CSARDNGPDEQFF.

CDR3 sequence (DNA): TGTGCCAGCAGCTTAGGAGGTAGCATGGATACGCAGTATTTT. Amino acid sequence: CASSLGGSMDTQYF. The rearrangement uses TRBV7-2 and TRBJ2-3; unclear D gene. Deletions cut 1 base from V and 6 bases from J, with 11 bases between. Germline loops: CDR1 SGHTA, CDR2 FQGNSA. The CDR3 runs to 14 residues.

This clonotype was recorded a few times. The chain recombines TRBV7-2 with TRBJ2-7; possible D gene TRBD1, 6 bases. Germline CDR1 and CDR2: SGHTA and FQGNSA. Trimming pared 8 bases from V and 7 bases from J, leaving 18 bases between. The CDR3 contains 13 residues. CDR3 loop: CASGPGHPREQYF. The CDR3 nucleotides are TGTGCCAGCGGGCCGGGACACCCTAGGGAGCAGTACTTC.

Ten or more counts support this clonotype. As DNA, the CDR3 is TGTGCCAGCAGCTCCCCTGACAAGAACACTGAAGCTTTCTTT. Translating it yields CASSSPDKNTEAFF. The chain couples TRBV7-2 to TRBJ1-1; D is unclear. CDR1 and CDR2 (germline): SGHTA, FQGNSA. The V end lost 4 bases, the J end lost 1 base, and 10 bases lay between the germline ends. This CDR3 is built from 14 residues.

The J gene is TRBJ1-2, the V gene TRBV25-1; 8 positions match TRBD1. In germline, CDR1 is MGHDK, CDR2 SYGVNS. The CDR3 has 13 residues. V shed 8 bases, J shed 2 bases, and the junction held 4 bases outside the gene matches. The CDR3: CASATGANYGYTF. The CDR3 DNA reads TGTGCCAGCGCGACAGGGGCGAACTATGGCTACACCTTC.

The chain has TRBV7-2 and TRBJ2-3, with D possibly TRBD2 on 5 matching bases. The V and J ends lost 3 bases and 6 bases respectively, with 13 bases between them. The CDR3 covers 14 residues. CDR1 and CDR2 from the germline V gene are SGHTA and FQGNSA. DNA of the CDR3: TGTGCCAGCAGCTTGTTTTCAGCGGCGGATACGCAGTATTTT. Protein sequence: CASSLFSAADTQYF.

This sequence joins TRBV28 and TRBJ2-5; D is ambiguous. The CDR3 runs 13 residues. CDR1 and CDR2 from the germline V gene are MDHEN and SYDVKM. V gave up 7 bases and J gave up 5 bases, with 14 bases separating them. The CDR3 reads CASNDGLDETQYF. CDR3 nucleotide sequence: TGTGCCAGCAATGACGGGTTGGACGAGACCCAGTACTTC.

V and J are TRBV20-1 and TRBJ2-2; 8 nucleotides match TRBD2. The CDR3 spans 14 residues. Germline V lookup: CDR1 DFQATT, CDR2 SNEGSKA (reference sequence). The junction had 7 bases not matched to a gene; V was cut back by 6 bases and J by 4 bases. The chain's CDR3 is CSARRGGGTGELFF. The CDR3 DNA reads as TGCAGTGCCCGCCGGGGGGGAGGCACCGGGGAGCTGTTTTTT.

The chain links TRBV29-1 to TRBJ2-3, with D unresolved. The CDR3 is made up of 13 amino acids. CDR1 is SQVTM and CDR2 is ANQGSEA in the germline V gene. V was trimmed by 3 bases and J by 2 bases, leaving 9 bases between them. The CDR3 region is CSVEGRHTDTQYF. For the CDR3, the DNA is TGCAGCGTTGAGGGCCGACACACAGATACGCAGTATTTT.

The chain has TRBV7-8 and TRBJ2-7, with D possibly TRBD1 on 7 matching bases. The ends were cut back, 0 bases at V and 2 bases at J, with 14 bases in the middle. The CDR3 length is 16 residues. Germline lookup yields CDR1 SGHVS and CDR2 FQNEAQ. CDR3 in amino acids: CASSLARDRSPYEQYF. CDR3 nucleotide sequence: TGTGCCAGCAGCTTAGCGCGGGACAGATCTCCCTACGAGCAGTACTTC.

The V and J genes are TRBV28 and TRBJ2-7; 11 bases are a match to TRBD2. Germline lookup yields CDR1 MDHEN and CDR2 SYDVKM. Germline trimming cut 5 bases from V and 7 bases from J; bases unmatched to any gene: 13. The CDR3 has 16 residues. DNA for the CDR3: TGTGCCAGCAGTCTACGGACTAGCGGGCCCCAGGGAGAGCAGTACTTC. Protein product: CASSLRTSGPQGEQYF.